Below, one T cell receptor (beta chain) is given with its context. The treatment: over 15 received Ad26.COV2.S at low or high dose, single or two shots; roughly five received placebo; per-sample allocation not given. Collection of samples fell on day 63 after the first vaccine or placebo injection. The V and J ends lost 5 bases and 2 bases respectively, with 13 bases between them. Looked up from germline, CDR1 is MDHEN and CDR2 is SYDVKM. This CDR3 contains 14 residues. The table came from immunoSEQ multiplex PCR; TCRdb's copy has only in-frame clones and leaves some out. The table records roughly 240,000 clones, approximately 88% of them present only once. The sample originates from a study of Ad26.COV2.S vaccination and SARS-CoV-2 variants.

The chain recombines TRBV28 with TRBJ2-7; D is unclear. The sequenced sample was peripheral blood, obtained in a trial of Ad26.COV2.S vaccine versus placebo. This TCR was recovered from a person between 18 and 59 years old who received the Ad26.COV2.S COVID-19 vaccine or a placebo. CDR3 coding DNA: TGTGCCAGCAGTCTCGGCGAATTCACCTACGAGCAGTACTTC. It is translated as CASSLGEFTYEQYF.